This T cell receptor beta chain was sequenced for a study of PD-1 blockade in classical Hodgkin lymphoma. Every patient was affected by relapse after autologous stem cell transplantation, while exposure to brentuximab vedotin was not uniform. Best response was recorded as complete response, partial response or progressive disease. Some clones are missing from TCRdb's copy, which holds only in-frame ones; the method was immunoSEQ multiplex PCR. The sample holds 90,000 to 100,000 clones, around 81% seen once. The J segment lost 3 bases and the V segment lost 1 base, leaving 5 bases of the junction unmatched. Germline CDR1 and CDR2: SGHRS and YFSETQ. This CDR3 is built from 16 residues.

The sequence was collected from a human donor with classical Hodgkin lymphoma. The source was peripheral blood mononuclear cells (PBMCs), collected before the second cycle of nivolumab. The chain employs TRBV5-1 and TRBJ2-3, with 10 bases matching TRBD1. CDR3 nucleotide sequence: TGCGCCAGCAGCTTGAGAAGACAGGGGGCTACAGATACGCAGTATTTT. As protein: CASSLRRQGATDTQYF.